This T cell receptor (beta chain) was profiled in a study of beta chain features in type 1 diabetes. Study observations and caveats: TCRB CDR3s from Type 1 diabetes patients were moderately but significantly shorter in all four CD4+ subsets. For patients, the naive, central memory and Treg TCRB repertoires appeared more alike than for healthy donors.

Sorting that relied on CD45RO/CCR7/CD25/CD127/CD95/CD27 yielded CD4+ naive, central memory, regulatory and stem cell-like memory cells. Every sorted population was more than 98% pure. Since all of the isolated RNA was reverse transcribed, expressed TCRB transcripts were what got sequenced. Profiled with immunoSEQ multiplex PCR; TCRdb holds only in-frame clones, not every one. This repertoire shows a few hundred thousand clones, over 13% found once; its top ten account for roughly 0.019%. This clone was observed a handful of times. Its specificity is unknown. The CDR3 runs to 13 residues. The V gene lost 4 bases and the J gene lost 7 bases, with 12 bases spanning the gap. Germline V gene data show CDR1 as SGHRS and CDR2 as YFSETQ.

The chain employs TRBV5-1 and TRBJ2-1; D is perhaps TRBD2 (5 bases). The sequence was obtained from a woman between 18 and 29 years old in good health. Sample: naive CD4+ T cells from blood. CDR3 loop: CASSDQLENEQFF. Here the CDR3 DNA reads TGCGCCAGCAGCGACCAACTAGAGAATGAGCAGTTCTTC. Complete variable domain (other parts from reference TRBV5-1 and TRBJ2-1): KAGVTQTPRYLIKTRGQQVTLSCSPISGHRSVSWYQQTPGQGLQFLFEYFSETQRNKGNFPGRFSGRQFSNSRSEMNVSTLELGDSALYLCASSDQLENEQFFGPGTRLTVL.